These 20 T cell receptor beta chains came from one sample sequenced in a study of patients and donors after allogeneic stem cell transplantation. TCRdb passed the RT-PCR reads through MiXCR, listing each CDR3 protein once. The sample records about 150,000 distinct CDR3 sequences, about two fifths being singletons. The sample consisted of blood, either unsorted or a sorted T cell fraction (not recorded which). The receptors come from a human donor who was either an allogeneic HSCT recipient or a stem cell or donor lymphocyte infusion donor (not recorded which). It is not recorded whose cells these are; they may come from a transplant donor.

The J gene is TRBJ1-3, the V gene TRBV7-3; D may be TRBD1 (5 bases). Germline V gene data show CDR1 as SGHTA and CDR2 as FQGTGA. With 0 bases removed from V and 4 bases from J, the gap between germline ends came to 10 bases. The CDR3 is made up of 15 amino acids. DNA for the CDR3: TGTGCCAGCAGCTTAACGGGGGAACAGGGAAACACCATATATTTT. Amino acids: CASSLTGEQGNTIYF.

This chain connects TRBV15 to TRBJ2-3; D is uncertain. CDR1 LNHNV and CDR2 YYDKDF come from the germline V gene (reference sequence). The CDR3 is 13 amino acids. The V end was cut by 3 bases, the J end by 5 bases, with 9 bases between. The DNA of the CDR3 is TGTGCCACCAGCAGTGCAGGTGGAGATACGCAGTATTTT. This sequence encodes CATSSAGGDTQYF.

This clonotype was detected only a few times. The V gene is TRBV20-1, the J gene TRBJ1-1; tentatively, D is TRBD1 (5 bases). The CDR3 is 14 residues long. From germline, CDR1 is DFQATT and CDR2 SNEGSKA (reference sequence). V was trimmed by 4 bases and J by 0 bases, leaving 12 bases between them. Here the CDR3 reads CSATRQTMNTEAFF. The CDR3 coding sequence is TGCAGTGCTACTCGACAGACCATGAACACTGAAGCTTTCTTT.

V and J are TRBV5-8 and TRBJ1-5; unclear D gene. The CDR3 loop spans 14 amino acids. Germline V gene data show CDR1 as SGHTS and CDR2 as YDEGEE. The V gene lost 2 bases and the J gene lost 6 bases, with 12 bases spanning the gap. In DNA form, the CDR3 reads TGTGCCAGCAGCTTTCAAGGGAGAATTCAGCCCCAGCATTTT. Translation: CASSFQGRIQPQHF.

The sample holds a few counts of this clonotype. The chain uses TRBV7-6 and TRBJ1-1; 10 nucleotides line up with TRBD1. This CDR3 comprises 18 residues. With V trimmed by 1 base and J by 4 bases, 12 bases remained unmatched. The germline V gene encodes CDR1 SGHVS and CDR2 FNYEAQ. CDR3 DNA: TGTGCCAGCAGCTTAGAGATGGGGACAGGGGTGGTTAGCACTGAAGCTTTCTTT. Protein product: CASSLEMGTGVVSTEAFF.

J is TRBJ1-1 and V is TRBV28; the D is unclear. V was clipped by 2 bases and J by 2 bases, with 15 bases between them. The CDR3 is made up of 16 amino acids. Germline loops: CDR1 MDHEN, CDR2 SYDVKM. The CDR3 sequence is CASSLGLNPPNTEAFF. In DNA form, the CDR3 reads TGTGCCAGCAGTTTAGGACTGAACCCCCCTAACACTGAAGCTTTCTTT.

CDR3 loop: CASSVGGDPYNEQFF. CDR3 bases: TGTGCCAGCAGCGTTGGCGGGGACCCCTACAATGAGCAGTTCTTC. The gene calls are TRBV9 and TRBJ2-1; maybe TRBD2 (6 bases). V dropped 2 bases and J dropped 2 bases, with 11 bases sitting between them. The germline V gene encodes CDR1 SGDLS and CDR2 YYNGEE. There are 15 residues in the CDR3. Variable domain in full (rest from reference TRBV9 and TRBJ2-1): DSGVTQTPKHLITATGQRVTLRCSPRSGDLSVYWYQQSLDQGLQFLIQYYNGEERAKGNILERFSAQQFPDLHSELNLSSLELGDSALYFCASSVGGDPYNEQFFGPGTRLTVL.

This clonotype appeared a few times. V and J are TRBV5-1 and TRBJ1-4, with 12 bases lining up with TRBD1. CDR3 size: 15 residues. V was clipped by 4 bases and J by 8 bases; unmatched bases: 6. Looked up from germline, CDR1 is SGHRS and CDR2 is YFSETQ. In DNA form, the CDR3 reads TGCGCCAGCAGCCCTCCCGGGACAGGGGGCGAAAAACTGTTTTTT. Its translation: CASSPPGTGGEKLFF.

This clonotype was seen a few times. This chain uses TRBV4-2 with TRBJ1-2; D gene unclear. This CDR3 contains 14 residues. Germline V gene data show CDR1 as LGHNA and CDR2 as YNFKEQ. Trimming took off 0 bases at V and 8 bases at J, with 13 bases between the two ends. DNA of the CDR3: TGTGCCAGCAGCCAAGAAGGCTCGGTTGGGGGCTACACCTTC. It encodes CASSQEGSVGGYTF.

V usage is TRBV6-5 and J usage is TRBJ2-7; 8 positions agree with TRBD1. The J segment lost 4 bases and the V segment lost 5 bases, leaving 4 bases of the junction unmatched. CDR1 MNHEY and CDR2 SVGAGI come from the germline V gene. The CDR3 extends over 13 amino acids. CDR3 protein: CASSRTGSYEQYV. The DNA for the CDR3 is TGTGCCAGCAGTCGGACAGGGAGTTACGAGCAGTACGTC.

A few counts support this clonotype. This chain joins TRBV7-2 and TRBJ1-6; 8 nucleotides align to TRBD1. In germline, CDR1 is SGHTA, CDR2 FQGNSA. J lost 1 base, V lost 4 bases, and 6 bases had no gene match. This CDR3 comprises 17 residues. This CDR3 reads CASSSHRGGSYNSPLHF. CDR3 DNA sequence: TGTGCCAGCAGCTCCCACAGGGGGGGGTCCTATAATTCACCCCTCCACTTT.

The chain carries TRBV12-3 or TRBV12-4 and TRBJ1-1; D might be TRBD1 (5 bases). The CDR3 totals 14 residues. The V gene lost 8 bases and the J gene lost 1 base, with 14 bases spanning the gap. Here the CDR3 DNA reads TGTGCCAGCCACCACTTTAGGGGGAACACTGAAGCTTTCTTT. Protein sequence: CASHHFRGNTEAFF.

Notes on this clonotype: The junction shows a germline mismatch at one end, possibly a read error. The chain is built from TRBV9 and TRBJ2-2, with D possibly being TRBD2 (5 bases). This CDR3 comprises 14 residues. Germline V CDR1 and CDR2: SGDLS, YYNGEE. The DNA of the CDR3 is TGTGCCAGCAGCGTAGGGGTGAACACCGGGAAGCTGTTTTTT. It is translated as CASSVGVNTGKLFF.

This clonotype was counted between two and nine times. The J gene is TRBJ1-6, the V gene TRBV7-2; 9 nucleotides agree with TRBD1. This CDR3 is built from 16 residues. J was trimmed by 3 bases and V by 5 bases; bases with no gene match: 5. The germline CDR1 and CDR2 sequences are SGHTA and FQGNSA. CDR3 bases: TGTGCCAGCAGCCTTCGGACAGGGGACTATAATTCACCCCTCCACTTT. Protein: CASSLRTGDYNSPLHF.

The rearrangement uses TRBV2 and TRBJ1-2; 8 bases line up with TRBD1. Germline values: CDR1 SNHLY, CDR2 FYNNEI. The length of the CDR3 is 13 residues. Trimming at V came to 9 bases and at J to 0 bases, leaving 3 bases not matched to a gene. CDR3 in DNA: TGTGCCAGGGGGGACAGGCCTAACTATGGCTACACCTTC. This translates into CARGDRPNYGYTF.

The chain is built from TRBV7-2 and TRBJ1-6; 9 nucleotides agree with TRBD1. Germline V gene sequence: CDR1 SGHTA, CDR2 FQGNSA. The CDR3 sequence is 15 residues long. Trimming at V came to 5 bases and at J to 10 bases, leaving 9 bases not matched to a gene. The DNA for the CDR3 is TGTGCCAGCAGCCCTGACAGGGGGAGTAGATCACCCCTCCACTTT. As protein: CASSPDRGSRSPLHF.

The rearrangement links TRBV28 to TRBJ1-2, with a weak D call TRBD1 (6 bases). Germline V gives CDR1 MDHEN, CDR2 SYDVKM. The CDR3 length is 14 residues. V lost 6 bases, J lost 3 bases, and 14 bases lay in between. The CDR3 DNA reads TGTGCCAGCAGGCGGGGGGCAGGGGACTATGGCTACACCTTC. It yields the protein CASRRGAGDYGYTF.

V and J are TRBV10-3 and TRBJ2-3; maybe TRBD1 (6 bases). Trimming took off 5 bases at V and 0 bases at J, with 12 bases between the two ends. The CDR3 extends over 15 amino acids. Per germline, CDR1 ENHRY and CDR2 SYGVKD. The CDR3, as DNA: TGTGCCATCAGTCTTGGACAGACTAGCACAGATACGCAGTATTTT. This translates into CAISLGQTSTDTQYF.

This clonotype came up a few times. The chain joins TRBV16 to TRBJ1-5; TRBD1 is a possible D gene (6 bases). CDR3 length equals 15 residues. V was trimmed by 4 bases and J by 2 bases, leaving 12 bases between them. Germline V gives CDR1 KGHSY, CDR2 FQNENV. The CDR3 sequence is CASSRGAVGNQPQHF. The DNA for the CDR3 is TGTGCCAGCAGCCGGGGGGCTGTGGGCAATCAGCCCCAGCATTTT.

This clonotype was found a few times. This chain links TRBV20-1 with TRBJ1-2, with a tentative D call TRBD1 (5 bases). Germline V gene sequence: CDR1 DFQATT, CDR2 SNEGSKA (reference sequence). The V end lost 1 base, the J end lost 14 bases, and 8 bases lay between the germline ends. This CDR3 comprises 9 residues. The CDR3, as DNA: TGCAGTGCTAGAGGGGAGGGGACCTTC. The encoded protein is CSARGEGTF.